These 15 T cell receptor beta chains share one sample of origin, sequenced in a study of shared clonotypes between healthy human individuals. Produced via immunoSEQ multiplex PCR; TCRdb's table is partial and in-frame only. The sample consists of around 1.5 million clones, 95% to 99% of them appearing once. Sequencing input: naive CD4+ T cells sorted from blood. As for subset: CD45RA+ positively selected. The receptors originated from a man aged 30 to 45 in good health.

The genes are TRBV28 and TRBJ2-7; 7 positions match TRBD2. After removal of 5 bases from V and 4 bases from J, the junction contained 11 bases not matched to a gene. The CDR3 sequence is 15 residues long. Per the germline V gene, CDR1 is MDHEN and CDR2 is SYDVKM. The CDR3 protein is CASSPVIGEGYEQYF. The CDR3 DNA sequence: TGTGCCAGCAGTCCAGTGATAGGGGAGGGATACGAGCAGTACTTC.

This clone has a single count. This chain links TRBV7-9 with TRBJ2-2; TRBD2 aligns across 12 bases. V shed 3 bases, J shed 2 bases, and the junction held 7 bases outside the gene matches. Germline V gives CDR1 SEHNR, CDR2 FQNEAQ (reference sequence). This CDR3 has 18 residues. CDR3 sequence reads: CASSFLTSGRTNTGELFF. The CDR3 region has the DNA TGTGCCAGCAGCTTTCTTACTAGCGGGAGGACAAACACCGGGGAGCTGTTTTTT.

V is TRBV28 and J is TRBJ2-1; D remains ambiguous. The CDR3 runs to 12 residues. Germline V CDR1 and CDR2: MDHEN, SYDVKM. V lost 5 bases and J 6 bases, leaving 8 bases between the germline ends. The CDR3 here is CASSGAINEQFF. Written as DNA, the CDR3 is TGTGCCAGCAGTGGCGCGATCAATGAGCAGTTCTTC.

The V call is TRBV7-9, the J call TRBJ2-7; no clear D gene. The V end lost 6 bases, the J end lost 5 bases, and 11 bases lay between the germline ends. The CDR3 contains 12 residues. Germline CDR1 and CDR2: SEHNR and FQNEAQ (reference sequence). CDR3 DNA: TGTGCCAGCAGTCGCCGGATTAACGAGCAGTACTTC. Translated, it gives CASSRRINEQYF.

Notes on this clone: Other DNA variants within this sample encode the same CDR3. Here the CDR3 reads CASSPPTAGAYEQYF. In DNA, the CDR3 is TGTGCCAGCTCACCACCGACAGCGGGTGCCTACGAGCAGTACTTC. The V gene is TRBV18, the J gene TRBJ2-7; TRBD2 is a possible D gene (6 bases). V was trimmed by 0 bases and J by 2 bases, leaving 11 bases between them. The CDR3 consists of 15 residues. Per the germline V gene, CDR1 is KGHSH and CDR2 is LQKENI.

The V gene is TRBV6-1, the J gene TRBJ2-7, with 8 positions matching TRBD1. The length of the CDR3 is 12 residues. In germline, CDR1 is MNHNS, CDR2 SASEGT. Germline trimming cut 4 bases from V and 5 bases from J; bases unmatched to any gene: 1. In DNA form, the CDR3 reads TGTGCCAGCAGTGCAGGGGGCAACGAGCAGTACTTC. Translating gives CASSAGGNEQYF.

The rearrangement links TRBV18 to TRBJ1-4, with D possibly matching TRBD1 (5 bases). The CDR3 loop spans 15 amino acids. V was clipped by 3 bases and J by 8 bases, with 16 bases between them. The germline V gene has CDR1 KGHSH and CDR2 LQKENI. The CDR3 DNA is TGTGCCAGCTCACCGTTGGGACTACGGGGGGAAAAACTGTTTTTT. The encoded protein is CASSPLGLRGEKLFF.

For the CDR3, the DNA is TGCGCCAGCAGCCCGGACAGGGGGGACACAGATACGCAGTATTTT. It specifies CASSPDRGDTDTQYF. The V and J genes are TRBV5-1 and TRBJ2-3, with TRBD1 matching over 10 bases. The V segment lost 4 bases and the J segment 2 bases; nucleotides outside the gene matches: 4. CDR1 SGHRS and CDR2 YFSETQ come from the germline V gene. The CDR3 has 15 amino acids.

This sequence joins TRBV7-2 and TRBJ2-5; D is possibly TRBD1 or TRBD2 (5 bases each). Trimming left V 6 bases short and J 5 bases short, with 13 bases between. The CDR3 has 13 residues. Germline V gives CDR1 SGHTA, CDR2 FQGNSA. The CDR3 DNA reads as TGTGCCAGCAGTTTCCAGGGCGGGGAGACCCAGTACTTC. Protein product: CASSFQGGETQYF. Looking up the rest from reference TRBV7-2 and TRBJ2-5 gives the full variable domain: GAGVSQSPSNKVTEKGKDVELRCDPISGHTALYWYRQSLGQGLEFLIYFQGNSAPDKSGLPSDRFSAERTGGSVSTLTIQRTQQEDSAVYLCASSFQGGETQYFGPGTRLLVL.

The chain is built from TRBV10-3 and TRBJ2-5, with D maybe TRBD2 (5 bases). Germline V CDR1 and CDR2: ENHRY, SYGVKD. Trimming shortened V by 7 bases and J by 4 bases, and 16 bases separated the two germline ends. CDR3 length: 14 amino acids. The CDR3 here is CAIKADASAETQYF. Written as DNA, the CDR3 is TGTGCCATCAAAGCGGACGCCTCGGCAGAGACCCAGTACTTC.

The rearrangement uses TRBV29-1 and TRBJ2-7; either TRBD1 or TRBD2 may fit D (5 bases each). V lost 4 bases, J lost 5 bases, and 9 bases lay in between. The germline gives CDR1 SQVTM, CDR2 ANQGSEA. This CDR3 has 11 amino acids. CDR3 amino acids: CSVARDDEQYF. The DNA of the CDR3 is TGCAGCGTTGCCAGGGACGACGAGCAGTACTTC.

This chain connects TRBV6-1 to TRBJ1-1, with TRBD1 identical over 8 bases. V was pared by 7 bases and J by 5 bases, with 9 bases of the junction left unmatched. Per germline, CDR1 MNHNS and CDR2 SASEGT. This CDR3 comprises 14 residues. The CDR3, as DNA: TGTGCCAGCATCGTGGACAGGGTGAGGACTGAAGCTTTCTTT. This gives the protein CASIVDRVRTEAFF.

CDR3 DNA: TGTGCCAGCAGTTTCCGGGACGGAGCCTACGAGCAGTACTTC. As protein: CASSFRDGAYEQYF. The V gene is TRBV27, the J gene TRBJ2-7; D may match TRBD1 or TRBD2 (5 bases each). Germline values: CDR1 MNHEY, CDR2 SMNVEV (reference sequence). Between the trimmed V and J ends, which lost 3 bases and 2 bases, there was a span of 11 bases. The CDR3 contains 14 residues.

The chain uses TRBV28 and TRBJ1-5; a weak D match, TRBD1 (5 bases). Germline loops: CDR1 MDHEN, CDR2 SYDVKM. Between the trimmed V and J ends, which lost 5 bases and 10 bases, there was a span of 12 bases. The length of the CDR3 is 12 residues. This CDR3 reads CASSNNRPPQHF. CDR3 coding DNA: TGTGCCAGCAGTAATAACAGGCCCCCCCAGCATTTT. The whole variable domain, remainder taken from reference TRBV28 and TRBJ1-5, is DVKVTQSSRYLVKRTGEKVFLECVQDMDHENMFWYRQDPGLGLRLIYFSYDVKMKEKGDIPEGYSVSREKKERFSLILESASTNQTSMYLCASSNNRPPQHFGDGTRLSIL.

This chain links TRBV18 with TRBJ2-7, with D tentatively TRBD1 or TRBD2 (5 bases each). The CDR3 loop spans 16 amino acids. V lost 8 bases and J lost 0, with 20 bases in between. Germline V gives CDR1 KGHSH, CDR2 LQKENI. DNA for the CDR3: TGTGCCAGCAAGGGCCTCCCCGGGACCGTCTCCTACGAGCAGTACTTC. Amino acids: CASKGLPGTVSYEQYF.